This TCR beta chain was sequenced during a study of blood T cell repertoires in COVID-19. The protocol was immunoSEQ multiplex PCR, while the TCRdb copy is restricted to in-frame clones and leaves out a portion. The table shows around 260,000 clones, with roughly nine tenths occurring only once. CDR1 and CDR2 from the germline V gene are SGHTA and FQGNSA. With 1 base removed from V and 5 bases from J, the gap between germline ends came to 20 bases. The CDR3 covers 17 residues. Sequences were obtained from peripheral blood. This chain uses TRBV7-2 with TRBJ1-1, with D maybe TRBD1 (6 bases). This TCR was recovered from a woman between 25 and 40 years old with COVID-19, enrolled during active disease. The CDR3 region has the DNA TGTGCCAGCAGCTTAGGACAGGAACTCGGGTTTGGGACTGAAGCTTTCTTT. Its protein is CASSLGQELGFGTEAFF.